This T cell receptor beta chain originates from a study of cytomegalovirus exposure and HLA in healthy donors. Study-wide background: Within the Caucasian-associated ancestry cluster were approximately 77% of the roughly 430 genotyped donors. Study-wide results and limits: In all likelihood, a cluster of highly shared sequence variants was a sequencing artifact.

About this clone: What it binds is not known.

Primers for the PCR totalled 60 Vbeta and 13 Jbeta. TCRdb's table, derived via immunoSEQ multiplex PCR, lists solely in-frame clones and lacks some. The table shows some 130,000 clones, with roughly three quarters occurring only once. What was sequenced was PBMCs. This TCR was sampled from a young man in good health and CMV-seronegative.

In DNA form, the CDR3 reads TGTGCCTGGAGCGCCCGGGAGTTTAATCAGCCCCAGCATTTT. It translates to CAWSAREFNQPQHF. The V gene is TRBV30, the J gene TRBJ1-5; D remains ambiguous. The CDR3 is 14 residues long. Trimming removed 3 bases at V and 4 bases at J, with 13 bases between. In germline, CDR1 is GTSNPN, CDR2 SVGIG (reference sequence). Filled out from reference TRBV30 and TRBJ1-5, the complete variable domain reads SQTIHQWPATLVQPVGSPLSLECTVEGTSNPNLYWYRQAAGRGLQLLFYSVGIGQISSEVPQNLSASRPQDRQFILSSKKLLLSDSGFYLCAWSAREFNQPQHFGDGTRLSIL.